This entry features one T cell receptor beta chain sequence. No antigen is known for it. The data derive from a study of Siglec-9 on CD8 T cells in melanoma. Study observations and caveats: An effector memory CD8+ subset marked by Siglec-9 reportedly appeared to gather in melanoma.

Sequenced by immunoSEQ multiplex PCR; TCRdb stores in-frame clones only, minus some. The sample carries 30,000 to 45,000 clones, about 80% recorded once. Per the germline V gene, CDR1 is SGDLS and CDR2 is YYNGEE. The length of the CDR3 is 16 residues. The trim removed 4 bases at V and 4 bases at J, leaving 7 bases unmatched. The source is a human donor in good health. V and J are TRBV9 and TRBJ2-5, with 13 nucleotides matching TRBD2. Specimen: Siglec-9- CD8+ T cells sorted from blood. The CDR3 reads CASSPGLAGVAETQYF. The CDR3, as DNA: TGTGCCAGCAGCCCCGGACTAGCGGGGGTGGCAGAGACCCAGTACTTC.